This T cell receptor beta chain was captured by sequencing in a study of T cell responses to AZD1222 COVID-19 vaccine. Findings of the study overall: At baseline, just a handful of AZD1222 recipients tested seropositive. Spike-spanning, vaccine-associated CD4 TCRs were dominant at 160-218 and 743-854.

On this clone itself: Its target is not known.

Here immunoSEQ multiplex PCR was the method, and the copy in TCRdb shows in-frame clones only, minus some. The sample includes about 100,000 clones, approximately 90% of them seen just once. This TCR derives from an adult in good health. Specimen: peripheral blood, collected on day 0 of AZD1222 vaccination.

The CDR3 is CSASPGNGNTIYF. The CDR3 DNA sequence: TGCAGTGCTAGTCCAGGGAATGGAAACACCATATATTTT. This chain uses TRBV20-1 with TRBJ1-3; tentative D call: TRBD1 (5 bases). Looked up from germline, CDR1 is DFQATT and CDR2 is SNEGSKA (reference sequence). The CDR3 contains 13 residues. The germline V and J ends were trimmed by 3 bases and 3 bases, with 9 bases remaining between them.